Below, 10 T cell receptor beta chains from the same sample are listed, as sequenced in a study of blood T cell repertoires in COVID-19. Method: immunoSEQ multiplex PCR; TCRdb's copy keeps in-frame clones and lacks some. The sample includes about 120,000 clones, around four fifths seen only once; the top ten take approximately 2.3%. Sequencing used peripheral blood. The receptors here all came from a man aged 25-45 years with acute or convalescent COVID-19.

J is TRBJ1-5 and V is TRBV18; unclear D gene. Germline CDR1 reads KGHSH; CDR2 reads LQKENI. The CDR3 length is 13 residues. The germline V and J ends were trimmed by 2 bases and 7 bases, with 9 bases remaining between them. The CDR3 region is CASSPGAQQPQHF. The CDR3 DNA reads TGTGCCAGCTCACCAGGAGCGCAACAGCCCCAGCATTTT.

This chain connects TRBV20-1 to TRBJ2-3, with TRBD2 matching over 7 bases. The CDR3 is 14 amino acids. Germline V lookup: CDR1 DFQATT, CDR2 SNEGSKA (reference sequence). J was trimmed by 2 bases and V by 3 bases; bases with no gene match: 5. This CDR3 reads CSASRGTNTDTQYF. CDR3 DNA sequence: TGCAGTGCTAGTCGTGGGACTAACACAGATACGCAGTATTTT.

The chain couples TRBV12-5 to TRBJ2-7; 7 bases align to TRBD1. Germline V lookup: CDR1 LGHNT, CDR2 FRNRAP. Losses at the gene ends were 0 bases for V and 2 bases for J; bases not matched to a gene: 7. The CDR3 is made up of 16 amino acids. The CDR3 protein is CASGLVQGQRPYEQYV. The CDR3 nucleotides read TGTGCTAGTGGTTTGGTACAGGGACAGAGACCCTACGAGCAGTACGTC.

The chain carries TRBV6-5 and TRBJ2-1, with 7 bases identical to TRBD2. The CDR3 runs to 13 residues. CDR1 and CDR2 from the germline V gene are MNHEY and SVGAGI. V lost 6 bases to trimming and J lost 8 bases; unmatched junction nucleotides: 7. The CDR3 coding sequence is TGTGCCAGCAGCCGGACTAGTGGTTATGAGCAGTTCTTC. Its translation is CASSRTSGYEQFF.

V and J are TRBV9 and TRBJ2-5; D is possibly TRBD2 (5 bases). Trimming removed 0 bases from V and 3 bases from J, with 9 bases in between. This CDR3 comprises 14 residues. The germline V gene encodes CDR1 SGDLS and CDR2 YYNGEE. The CDR3 loop reads CASSVGGLEETQYF. CDR3 DNA sequence: TGTGCCAGCAGCGTAGGCGGACTTGAAGAGACCCAGTACTTC.

The rearrangement joins TRBV3-1 (or the pseudogene TRBV3-2) to TRBJ2-2, with 9 nucleotides matching TRBD2. V trimming: 8 bases; J trimming: 5 bases; junction bases outside the gene matches: 6. The CDR3 is 14 amino acids. Germline assignment: CDR1 LGHDT and CDR2 YNNKEL (reference sequence). Here the CDR3 reads CASQPAGGTGELFF. The CDR3 nucleotides read TGTGCCAGCCAGCCAGCGGGGGGAACCGGGGAGCTGTTTTTT.

The chain is built from TRBV9 and TRBJ2-4; 8 bases are a match to TRBD1. Trimming took 4 bases from V and 0 from J; bases not matched to a gene: 18. The CDR3 runs to 20 residues. Germline CDR1 and CDR2: SGDLS and YYNGEE. Here the CDR3 DNA reads TGTGCCAGCAGCACACAAAAAGAGACAGGGGCGGACTTAGCCAAAAACATTCAGTACTTC. It is translated as CASSTQKETGADLAKNIQYF. Looking up the rest from reference TRBV9 and TRBJ2-4 gives the full variable domain: DSGVTQTPKHLITATGQRVTLRCSPRSGDLSVYWYQQSLDQGLQFLIQYYNGEERAKGNILERFSAQQFPDLHSELNLSSLELGDSALYFCASSTQKETGADLAKNIQYFGAGTRLSVL.

CDR3 in amino acids: CASSFIAGGSYEQYF. The CDR3 DNA reads as TGTGCCAGCAGCTTCATTGCGGGGGGCTCCTACGAGCAGTACTTC. V is TRBV5-4 and J is TRBJ2-7; TRBD2 matches at 8 bases. V was pared by 2 bases and J by 0 bases, with 4 bases of the junction left unmatched. CDR1 and CDR2 from the germline V gene are SGHNT and YYREEE (reference sequence). The CDR3 has 15 amino acids.

This rearrangement joins TRBV5-8 to TRBJ1-6; 12 bases agree with TRBD1. This CDR3 is 19 amino acids long. J gave up 0 bases and V 7 bases, and 11 bases lay outside the gene matches. Germline CDR1 is SGHTS and CDR2 is YDEGEE. The CDR3 loop reads CASVTGTGGLSSYNSPLHF. The CDR3 coding sequence is TGTGCCAGCGTGACCGGGACAGGGGGCCTGAGCTCCTATAATTCACCCCTCCACTTT.

The gene calls are TRBV27 and TRBJ1-6, with 7 bases that match TRBD1. The CDR3 extends over 15 amino acids. The germline V gene has CDR1 MNHEY and CDR2 SMNVEV (reference sequence). V lost 4 bases to trimming and J lost 3 bases; unmatched junction nucleotides: 3. CDR3 amino acids: CASSSAGGYNSPLHF. Written as DNA, the CDR3 is TGTGCCAGCAGTTCTGCAGGGGGCTATAATTCACCCCTCCACTTT.